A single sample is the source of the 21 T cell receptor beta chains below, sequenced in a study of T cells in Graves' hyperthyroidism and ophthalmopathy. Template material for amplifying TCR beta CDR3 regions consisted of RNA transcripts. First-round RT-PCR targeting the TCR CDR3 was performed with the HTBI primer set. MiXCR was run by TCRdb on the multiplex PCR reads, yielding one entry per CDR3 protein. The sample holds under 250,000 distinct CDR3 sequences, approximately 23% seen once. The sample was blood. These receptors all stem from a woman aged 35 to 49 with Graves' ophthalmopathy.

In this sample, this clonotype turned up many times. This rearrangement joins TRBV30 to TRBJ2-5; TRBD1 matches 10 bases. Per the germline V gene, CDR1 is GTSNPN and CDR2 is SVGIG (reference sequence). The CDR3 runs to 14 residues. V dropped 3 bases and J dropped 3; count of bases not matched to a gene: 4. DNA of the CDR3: TGTGCCTGGAGGAGGGGGACAGGGGAAGAGACCCAGTACTTC. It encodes CAWRRGTGEETQYF.

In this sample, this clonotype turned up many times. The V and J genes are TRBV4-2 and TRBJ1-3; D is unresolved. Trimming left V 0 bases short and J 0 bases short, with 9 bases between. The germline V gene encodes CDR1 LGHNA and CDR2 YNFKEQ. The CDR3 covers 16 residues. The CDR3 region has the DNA TGTGCCAGCAGCCAAGATCCTCCAGGCTCTGGAAACACCATATATTTT. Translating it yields CASSQDPPGSGNTIYF.

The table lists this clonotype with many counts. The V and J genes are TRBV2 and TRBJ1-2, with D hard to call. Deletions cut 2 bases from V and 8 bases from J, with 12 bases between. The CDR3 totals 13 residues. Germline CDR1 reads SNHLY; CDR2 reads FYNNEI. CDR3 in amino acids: CASSEQLSGGYTF. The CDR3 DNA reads TGTGCCAGCAGTGAACAACTCTCCGGAGGCTACACCTTC.

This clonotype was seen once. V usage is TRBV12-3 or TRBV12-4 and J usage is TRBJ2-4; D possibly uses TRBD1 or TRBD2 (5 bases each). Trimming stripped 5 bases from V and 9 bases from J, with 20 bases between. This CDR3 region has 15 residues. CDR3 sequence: CASSLRTRDGGIQYF. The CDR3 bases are TGTGCCAGCAGTCTGCGGACCAGGGATGGAGGCATTCAGTACTTC.

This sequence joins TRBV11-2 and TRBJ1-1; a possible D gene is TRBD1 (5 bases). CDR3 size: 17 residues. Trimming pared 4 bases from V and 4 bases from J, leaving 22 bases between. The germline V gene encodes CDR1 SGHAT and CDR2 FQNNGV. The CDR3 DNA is TGTGCCAGCAGCTATACCACTCAGGGTCCCGGGGGCACTGAAGCTTTCTTT. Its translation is CASSYTTQGPGGTEAFF.

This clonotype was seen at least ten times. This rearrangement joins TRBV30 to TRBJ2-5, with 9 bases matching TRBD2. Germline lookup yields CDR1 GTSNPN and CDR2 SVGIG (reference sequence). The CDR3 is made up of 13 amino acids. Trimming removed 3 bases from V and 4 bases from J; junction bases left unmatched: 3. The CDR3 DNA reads TGTGCCTGGAGGGGACTAGCTAGAGAGACCCAGTACTTC. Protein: CAWRGLARETQYF.

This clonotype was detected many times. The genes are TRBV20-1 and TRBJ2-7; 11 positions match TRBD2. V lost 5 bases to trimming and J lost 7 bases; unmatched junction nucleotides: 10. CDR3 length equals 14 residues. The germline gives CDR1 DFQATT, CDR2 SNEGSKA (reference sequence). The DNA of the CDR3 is TGCAGTGCTCAATTAGCGGGAGGGCCTCGGGAGCAGTACTTC. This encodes CSAQLAGGPREQYF.

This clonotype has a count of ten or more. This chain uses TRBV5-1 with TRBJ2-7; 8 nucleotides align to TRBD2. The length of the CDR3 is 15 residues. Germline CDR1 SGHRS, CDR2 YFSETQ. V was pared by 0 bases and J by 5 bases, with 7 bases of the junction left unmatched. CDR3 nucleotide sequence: TGCGCCAGCAGCTTGGCCGGGAGGGGGGTCGACGAGCAGTACTTC. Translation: CASSLAGRGVDEQYF.

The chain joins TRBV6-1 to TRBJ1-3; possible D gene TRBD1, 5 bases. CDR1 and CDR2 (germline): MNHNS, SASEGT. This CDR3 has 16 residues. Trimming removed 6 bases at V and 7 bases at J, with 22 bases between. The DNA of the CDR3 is TGTGCCAGCAGCCCACCAGGGTGGGGGGACGACAACACCATATATTTT. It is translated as CASSPPGWGDDNTIYF.

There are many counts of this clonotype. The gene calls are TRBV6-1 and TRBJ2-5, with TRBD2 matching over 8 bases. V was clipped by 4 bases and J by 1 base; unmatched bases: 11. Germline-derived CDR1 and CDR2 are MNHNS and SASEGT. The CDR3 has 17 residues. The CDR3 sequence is CASSGGSERERQETQYF. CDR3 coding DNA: TGTGCCAGCAGTGGCGGTAGCGAGCGGGAGCGCCAAGAGACCCAGTACTTC.

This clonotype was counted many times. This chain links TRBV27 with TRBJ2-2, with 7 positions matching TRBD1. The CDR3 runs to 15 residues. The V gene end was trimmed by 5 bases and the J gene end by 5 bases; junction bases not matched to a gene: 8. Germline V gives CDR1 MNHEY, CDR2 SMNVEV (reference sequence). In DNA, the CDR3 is TGTGCCAGCAGTATACCGGGACAGACTACCGGGGAGCTGTTTTTT. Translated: CASSIPGQTTGELFF.

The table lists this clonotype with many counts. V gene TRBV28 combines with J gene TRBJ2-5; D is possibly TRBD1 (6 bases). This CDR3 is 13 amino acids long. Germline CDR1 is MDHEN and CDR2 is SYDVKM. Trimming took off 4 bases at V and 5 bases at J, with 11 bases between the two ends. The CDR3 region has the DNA TGTGCCAGCAGTTGGGGGCGCCGGGAGACCCAGTACTTC. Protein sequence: CASSWGRRETQYF.

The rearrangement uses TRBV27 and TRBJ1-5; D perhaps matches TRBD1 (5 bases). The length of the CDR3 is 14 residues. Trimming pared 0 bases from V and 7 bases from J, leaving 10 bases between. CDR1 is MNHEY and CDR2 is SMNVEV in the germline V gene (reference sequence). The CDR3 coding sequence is TGTGCCAGCAGTTTATCGGGTCGGGGGCAGCCCCAGCATTTT. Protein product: CASSLSGRGQPQHF.

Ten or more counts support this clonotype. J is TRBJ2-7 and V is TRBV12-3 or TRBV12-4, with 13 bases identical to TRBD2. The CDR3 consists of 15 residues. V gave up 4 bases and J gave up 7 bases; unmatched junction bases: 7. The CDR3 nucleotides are TGTGCCAGCAGTTCCCGGGGACTAGCGGGAAAAGAGCAGTACTTC. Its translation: CASSSRGLAGKEQYF.

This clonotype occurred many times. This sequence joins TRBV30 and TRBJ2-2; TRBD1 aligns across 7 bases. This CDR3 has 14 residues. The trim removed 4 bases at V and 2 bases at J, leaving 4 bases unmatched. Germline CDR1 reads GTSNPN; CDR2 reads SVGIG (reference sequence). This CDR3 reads CAWIRDSNTGELFF. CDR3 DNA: TGTGCCTGGATACGGGACAGTAACACCGGGGAGCTGTTTTTT.

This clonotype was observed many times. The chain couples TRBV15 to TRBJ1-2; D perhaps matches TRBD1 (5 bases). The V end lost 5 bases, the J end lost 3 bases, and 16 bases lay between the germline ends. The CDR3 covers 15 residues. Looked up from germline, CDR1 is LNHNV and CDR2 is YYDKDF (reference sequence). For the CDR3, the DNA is TGTGCCACCAGCCCGCGGCGGGGGGTCTACTATGGCTACACCTTC. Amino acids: CATSPRRGVYYGYTF.

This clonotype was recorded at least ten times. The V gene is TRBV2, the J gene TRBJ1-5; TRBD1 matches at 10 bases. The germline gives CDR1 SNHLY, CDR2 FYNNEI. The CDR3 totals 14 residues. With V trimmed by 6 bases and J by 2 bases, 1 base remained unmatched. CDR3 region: CASRGQGRNQPQHF. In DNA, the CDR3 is TGTGCCAGCAGGGGACAGGGGCGCAATCAGCCCCAGCATTTT.

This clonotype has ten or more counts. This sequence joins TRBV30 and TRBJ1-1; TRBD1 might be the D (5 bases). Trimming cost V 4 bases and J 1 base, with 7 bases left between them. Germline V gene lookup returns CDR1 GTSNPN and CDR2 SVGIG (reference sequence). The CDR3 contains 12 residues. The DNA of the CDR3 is TGTGCCTGGACCACAGGGAACACTGAAGCTTTCTTT. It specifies CAWTTGNTEAFF. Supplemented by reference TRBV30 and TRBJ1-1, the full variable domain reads SQTIHQWPATLVQPVGSPLSLECTVEGTSNPNLYWYRQAAGRGLQLLFYSVGIGQISSEVPQNLSASRPQDRQFILSSKKLLLSDSGFYLCAWTTGNTEAFFGQGTRLTVV.

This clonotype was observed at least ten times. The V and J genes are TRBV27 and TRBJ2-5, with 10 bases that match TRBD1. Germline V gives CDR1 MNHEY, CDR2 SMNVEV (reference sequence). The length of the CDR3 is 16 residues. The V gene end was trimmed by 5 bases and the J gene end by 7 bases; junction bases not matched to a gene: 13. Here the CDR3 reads CASSTGDRGALGTQYF. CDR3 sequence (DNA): TGTGCCAGCAGTACTGGGGACAGGGGTGCCCTAGGGACCCAGTACTTC.

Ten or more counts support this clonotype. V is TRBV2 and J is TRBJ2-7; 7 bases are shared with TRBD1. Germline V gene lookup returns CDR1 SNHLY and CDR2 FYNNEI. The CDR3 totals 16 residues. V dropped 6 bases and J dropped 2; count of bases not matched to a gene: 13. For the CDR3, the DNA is TGTGCCAGCAGCCGACCCCCAGGACAGGCGACCTACGAGCAGTACTTC. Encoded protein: CASSRPPGQATYEQYF.

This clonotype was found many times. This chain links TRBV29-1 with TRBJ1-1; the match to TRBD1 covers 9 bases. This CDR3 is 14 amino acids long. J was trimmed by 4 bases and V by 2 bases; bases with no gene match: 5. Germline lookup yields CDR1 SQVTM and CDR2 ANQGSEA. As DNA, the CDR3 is TGCAGCGTTGAAATCTTGGGACAGGGCACTGAAGCTTTCTTT. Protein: CSVEILGQGTEAFF.